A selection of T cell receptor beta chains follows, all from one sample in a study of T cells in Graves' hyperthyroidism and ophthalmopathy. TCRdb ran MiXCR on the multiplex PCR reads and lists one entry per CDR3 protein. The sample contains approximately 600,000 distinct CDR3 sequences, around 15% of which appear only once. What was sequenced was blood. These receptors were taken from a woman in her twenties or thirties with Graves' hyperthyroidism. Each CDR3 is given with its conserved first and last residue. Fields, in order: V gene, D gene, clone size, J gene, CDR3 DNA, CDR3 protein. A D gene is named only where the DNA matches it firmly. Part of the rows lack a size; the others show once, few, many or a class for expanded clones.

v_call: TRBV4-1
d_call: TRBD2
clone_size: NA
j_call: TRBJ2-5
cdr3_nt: TGCGCCAGCAGCCCGTTTGGTAGCGGGAGGGCCAGGGAGACCCAGTACTTC
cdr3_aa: CASSPFGSGRARETQYF

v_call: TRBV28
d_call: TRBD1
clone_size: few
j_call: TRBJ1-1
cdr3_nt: TGTGCCAGCAGTCCCTCGGAGGGGGCCCTCACTGAAGCTTTCTTT
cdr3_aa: CASSPSEGALTEAFF

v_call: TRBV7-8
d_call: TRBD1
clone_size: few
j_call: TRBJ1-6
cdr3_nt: TGTGCCAGCAGCTCGGGACAGGGGGATTCACCCCTCCACTTT
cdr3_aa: CASSSGQGDSPLHF

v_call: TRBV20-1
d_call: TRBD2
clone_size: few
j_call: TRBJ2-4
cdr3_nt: TGCAGTGCTACAGGGACTAGCGGCAATTATGCCAAAAACATTCAGTACTTC
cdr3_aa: CSATGTSGNYAKNIQYF

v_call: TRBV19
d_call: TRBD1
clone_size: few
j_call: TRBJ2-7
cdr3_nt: TGTGCCAGTAGTTCCCCGGGACAGGCCCCCTACGAGCAGTACTTC
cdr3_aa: CASSSPGQAPYEQYF

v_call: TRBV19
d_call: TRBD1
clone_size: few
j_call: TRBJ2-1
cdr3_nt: TGTGCCAGTAGTCCGACAGGGGGGGGAAGCAATGAGCAGTTCTTC
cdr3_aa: CASSPTGGGSNEQFF

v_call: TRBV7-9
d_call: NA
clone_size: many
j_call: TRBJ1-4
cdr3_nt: TGTGCCAGCAGCCCTGGACAGCTATCAACTAATGAAAAACTGTTTTTT
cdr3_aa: CASSPGQLSTNEKLFF

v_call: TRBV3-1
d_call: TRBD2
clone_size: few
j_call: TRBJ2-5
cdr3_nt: TGTGCCAGCAGCCAAGCCCGGACTAGCGGGAGCCACCAGTACTTC
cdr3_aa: CASSQARTSGSHQYF

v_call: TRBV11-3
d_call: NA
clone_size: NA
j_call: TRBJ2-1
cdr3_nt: TGTGCCAGCAGCATCATAGAGTTTGAGAAGCAGTTCTTC
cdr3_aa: CASSIIEFEKQFF

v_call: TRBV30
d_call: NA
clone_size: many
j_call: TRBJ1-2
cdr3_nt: TGTGCCTGGAGTGTACCGTCAGGGCCGCTCACCTTC
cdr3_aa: CAWSVPSGPLTF

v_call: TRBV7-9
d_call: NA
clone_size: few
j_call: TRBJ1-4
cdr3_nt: TGTGCCAGCAGCTTATGGGGGAAAGGCAATGAAAAACTGTTTTTT
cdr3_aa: CASSLWGKGNEKLFF

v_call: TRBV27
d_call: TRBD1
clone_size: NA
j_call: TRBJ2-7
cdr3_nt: TGTGCCAGCAGACCCTGGGACAGGGATTACGAGCAGTACTTC
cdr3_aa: CASRPWDRDYEQYF

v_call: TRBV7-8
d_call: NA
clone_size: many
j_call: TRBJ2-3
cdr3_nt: TGTGCCAGCAGCTTAATCCCGGGAGCGAGAGATACGCAGTATTTT
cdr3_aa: CASSLIPGARDTQYF

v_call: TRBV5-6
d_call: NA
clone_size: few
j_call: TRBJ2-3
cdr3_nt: TGTGCCAGCAGCTTGTTGGCAGCCGTTTACACAGATACGCAGTATTTT
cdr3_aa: CASSLLAAVYTDTQYF

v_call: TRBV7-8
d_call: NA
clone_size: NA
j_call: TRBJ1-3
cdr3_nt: TGTGCCAGCAGCGTCTACAGGTTTGGCTCTGGAAACACCATATATTTT
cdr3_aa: CASSVYRFGSGNTIYF

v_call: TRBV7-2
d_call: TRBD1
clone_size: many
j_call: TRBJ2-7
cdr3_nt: TGTGCCAGCAGCTTAGCACCCGGGACAGGTACCGAGCAGTACTTC
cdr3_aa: CASSLAPGTGTEQYF

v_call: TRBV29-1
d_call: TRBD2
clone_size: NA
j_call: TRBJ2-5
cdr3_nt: TGCAGCGTTGGCGGGGTGGGCGGGAGGACAGAGACCCAGTACTTC
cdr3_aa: CSVGGVGGRTETQYF

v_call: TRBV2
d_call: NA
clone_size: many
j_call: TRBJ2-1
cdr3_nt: TGTGCCAGCAGTATAACGAGGGTTGAGCAGTTCTTC
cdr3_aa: CASSITRVEQFF

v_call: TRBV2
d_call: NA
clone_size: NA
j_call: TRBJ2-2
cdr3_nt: TGTGCCAGCACTCTGCTTAAAGGCCCCGGGGAGCTGTTTTTT
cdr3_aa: CASTLLKGPGELFF

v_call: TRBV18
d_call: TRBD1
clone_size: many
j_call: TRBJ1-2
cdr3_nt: TGTGCCAGCTCACGCGGGGGACAGTTGGATGGCTACACCTTC
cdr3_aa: CASSRGGQLDGYTF

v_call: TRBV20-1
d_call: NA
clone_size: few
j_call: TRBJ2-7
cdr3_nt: TGCAGTGCTAGAGCGATCGGAACCTACGAGCAGTACTTC
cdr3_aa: CSARAIGTYEQYF

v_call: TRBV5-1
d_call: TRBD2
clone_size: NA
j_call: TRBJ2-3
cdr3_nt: TGCGCCAGCAGCTGGACTAGCGGGAGACTCACAGATACGCAGTATTTT
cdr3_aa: CASSWTSGRLTDTQYF

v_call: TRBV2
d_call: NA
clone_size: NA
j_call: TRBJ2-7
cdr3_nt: TGTGCCAGCATGGGGGTAGCGGCTCCCGAGCAGTACTTC
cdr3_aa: CASMGVAAPEQYF

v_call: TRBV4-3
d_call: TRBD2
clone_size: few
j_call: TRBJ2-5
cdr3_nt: TGCGCCAGCAGCCAAGGGGCAGCGGGAGTAGGTGAGACCCAGTACTTC
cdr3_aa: CASSQGAAGVGETQYF

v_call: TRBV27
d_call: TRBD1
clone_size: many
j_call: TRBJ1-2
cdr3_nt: TGTGCCAGCAGTCTCGACAGGGTTGGATATGGCTACACCTTC
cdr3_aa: CASSLDRVGYGYTF

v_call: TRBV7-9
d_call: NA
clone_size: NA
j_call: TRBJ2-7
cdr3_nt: TGTGCCAGCAGCTTAAAGAAGTCAGACTACGAGCAGTACTTC
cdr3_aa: CASSLKKSDYEQYF

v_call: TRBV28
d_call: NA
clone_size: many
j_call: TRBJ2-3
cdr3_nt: TGTGCCAGCCACCTTAACACAGATACGCAGTATTTT
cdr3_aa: CASHLNTDTQYF

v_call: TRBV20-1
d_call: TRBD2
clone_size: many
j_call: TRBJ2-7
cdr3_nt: TGCAGTGCTAGAGACGGACGGGAGGGGGATAAGCAGTACTTC
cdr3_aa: CSARDGREGDKQYF

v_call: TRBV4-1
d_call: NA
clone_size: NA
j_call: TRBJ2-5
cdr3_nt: TGCGCCAGCAGCCAAAGGGGGGCTCTGGAGACCCAGTACTTC
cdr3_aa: CASSQRGALETQYF

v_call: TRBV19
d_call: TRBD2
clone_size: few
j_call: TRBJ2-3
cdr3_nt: TGTGCCAGTAGTTGGACGATCGCGCGGGGAGCGGGAGAAGGAGATACGCAGTATTTT
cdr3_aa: CASSWTIARGAGEGDTQYF

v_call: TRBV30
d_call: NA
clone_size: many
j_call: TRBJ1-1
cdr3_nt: TGTGCCTGGAGCCCAGACAACACTGAAGCTTTCTTT
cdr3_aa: CAWSPDNTEAFF

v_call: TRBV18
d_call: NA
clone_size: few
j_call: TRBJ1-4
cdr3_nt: TGTGCCAGCTCACCCTCGACGGCACCAACAACTAATGAAAAACTGTTTTTT
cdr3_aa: CASSPSTAPTTNEKLFF

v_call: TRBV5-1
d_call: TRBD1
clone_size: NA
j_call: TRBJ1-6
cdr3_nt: TGCGCCAGCAGACCGGGACAGGGGGTTTTAGCCCCTAATTCACCCCTCCACTTT
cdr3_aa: CASRPGQGVLAPNSPLHF

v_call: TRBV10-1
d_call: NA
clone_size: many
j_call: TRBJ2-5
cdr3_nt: TGCGCCAGCAGTGAGGCGTCAGGCGGACAACAGACCCAGTACTTC
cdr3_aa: CASSEASGGQQTQYF

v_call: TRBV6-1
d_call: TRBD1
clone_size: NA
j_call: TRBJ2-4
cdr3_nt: TGTGCCAGCAGTGATTGGGGCAGGGGGAACATTCAGTACTTC
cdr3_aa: CASSDWGRGNIQYF

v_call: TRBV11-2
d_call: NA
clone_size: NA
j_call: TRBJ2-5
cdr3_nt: TGTGCCAGCAGCTTAGATTCCGGGACTTCGGAGACCCAGTACTTC
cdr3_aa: CASSLDSGTSETQYF

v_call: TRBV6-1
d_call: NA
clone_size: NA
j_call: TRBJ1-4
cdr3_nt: TGTGCCAGCAGTGAAGAGGTAGGGGCTGGAGAAAAACTGTTTTTT
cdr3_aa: CASSEEVGAGEKLFF

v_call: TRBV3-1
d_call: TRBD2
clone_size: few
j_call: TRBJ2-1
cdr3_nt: TGTGCCAGCAGCCAAGGGGTATGGACTAGTAATTACAATGAGCAGTTCTTC
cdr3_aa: CASSQGVWTSNYNEQFF